Below, 3 T cell receptor beta chains from the same sample are listed, as sequenced in a study of cytomegalovirus exposure and HLA in healthy donors. Both 60 Vbeta primers and 13 Jbeta primers went into the PCR. Assay used: immunoSEQ multiplex PCR; TCRdb lists only in-frame clones, some missing. The sample has more than 95,000 clones, approximately 69% seen once. Sequenced: PBMCs. The origin of the receptors is a young man in good health and CMV-seronegative.

The chain carries TRBV30 and TRBJ1-6; TRBD1 matches 7 bases. V shed 1 base and J 9 bases; nucleotides not matched to a gene: 6. The CDR3 covers 14 residues. Germline CDR1 reads GTSNPN; CDR2 reads SVGIG (reference sequence). In DNA, the CDR3 is TGTGCCTGGAGTGGACAGGGTAATTTTTCACCCCTCCACTTT. Encoded protein: CAWSGQGNFSPLHF.

The chain recombines TRBV5-4 with TRBJ2-1; D perhaps matches TRBD1 (6 bases). Trimming pared 0 bases from V and 4 bases from J, leaving 8 bases between. Per the germline V gene, CDR1 is SGHNT and CDR2 is YYREEE (reference sequence). The CDR3 spans 14 residues. DNA of the CDR3: TGTGCCAGCAGCTTGGACAGGGCATACAATGAGCAGTTCTTC. This codes for CASSLDRAYNEQFF.

V usage is TRBV11-2 and J usage is TRBJ1-1; 9 nucleotides line up with TRBD1. J lost 12 bases, V lost 0 bases, and 5 bases had no gene match. This CDR3 contains 13 residues. Per germline, CDR1 SGHAT and CDR2 FQNNGV. CDR3 sequence: CASSLDGTGLTFF. In nucleotides, the CDR3 is TGTGCCAGCAGCTTAGACGGGACAGGGTTAACTTTCTTT. Based on the CDR3 plus reference TRBV11-2 and TRBJ1-1, the full variable domain is EAGVAQSPRYKIIEKRQSVAFWCNPISGHATLYWYQQILGQGPKLLIQFQNNGVVDDSQLPKDRFSAERLKGVDSTLKIQPAKLEDSAVYLCASSLDGTGLTFFGQGTRLTVV.